This T cell receptor beta chain was sequenced for a study of blood T cell repertoires in COVID-19. Only in-frame clones appear in the TCRdb table, and some are missing; sequencing was by immunoSEQ multiplex PCR. This sample has 60,000 or so clones, with around 90% found just once. This clone was observed a single time. The length of the CDR3 is 13 residues. Germline lookup yields CDR1 MDHEN and CDR2 SYDVKM. V was cut by 6 bases and J by 4 bases, with 13 bases left in between. The sample taken for sequencing was peripheral blood. The sequence came from a man between 60 and 70 years old with acute or convalescent COVID-19. V is TRBV28 and J is TRBJ2-7; no reliable D call. The DNA of the CDR3 is TGTGCCAGCAGCCCACCGACAATTTACGAGCAGTACTTC. Residues: CASSPPTIYEQYF.